This is a list of T cell receptor beta chains from one sample in a study of control samples from healthy donors and cancer patients. Generated by immunoSEQ multiplex PCR, the TCRdb table keeps only in-frame clones and is missing some. This sample yields 95,000 to 150,000 clones, of which approximately 93% are seen a single time; 7.8% belongs to the top ten. Sequenced input: blood. These receptors were collected from a woman younger than 30 in good health. Each CDR3 is given with its conserved first and last residue. D genes are given only for firm matches. Clone sizes are given selectively: once, few, many, or a class where the clone is expanded.

clone_size: NA; v_call: TRBV2; d_call: NA; j_call: TRBJ2-6; cdr3_aa: CASRDGGGANVLTF; cdr3_nt: TGTGCCAGCAGGGACGGAGGGGGGGCCAACGTCCTGACTTTC
clone_size: NA; v_call: TRBV5-1; d_call: TRBD1; j_call: TRBJ2-7; cdr3_aa: CASSDWTGMHEQYF; cdr3_nt: TGCGCCAGCAGCGACTGGACAGGGATGCACGAGCAGTACTTC
clone_size: NA; v_call: TRBV7-9; d_call: NA; j_call: TRBJ1-4; cdr3_aa: CASSNREEKLFF; cdr3_nt: TGTGCCAGCAGCAACAGGGAGGAAAAACTGTTTTTT
clone_size: NA; v_call: TRBV4-2; d_call: NA; j_call: TRBJ1-2; cdr3_aa: CASSPRHPDGYTF; cdr3_nt: TGTGCCAGCAGCCCACGACATCCTGACGGCTACACCTTC
clone_size: NA; v_call: TRBV29-1; d_call: NA; j_call: TRBJ2-5; cdr3_aa: CSVEDGVAEPQETQYF; cdr3_nt: TGCAGCGTTGAAGATGGGGTAGCAGAACCCCAAGAGACCCAGTACTTC
clone_size: once; v_call: TRBV24-1; d_call: NA; j_call: TRBJ1-2; cdr3_aa: CATSDSRLLNYGYTF; cdr3_nt: TGTGCCACCAGTGATTCACGGTTACTTAACTATGGCTACACCTTC
clone_size: NA; v_call: TRBV6-6; d_call: NA; j_call: TRBJ2-5; cdr3_aa: CASSLQETQYF; cdr3_nt: TGTGCCAGCAGCCTTCAAGAGACCCAGTACTTC
clone_size: NA; v_call: TRBV19; d_call: NA; j_call: TRBJ1-1; cdr3_aa: CASSISGATEAFF; cdr3_nt: TGTGCCAGTAGTATCTCAGGGGCCACTGAAGCTTTCTTT
clone_size: NA; v_call: TRBV29-1; d_call: NA; j_call: TRBJ1-3; cdr3_aa: CSVGVTGNTIYF; cdr3_nt: TGCAGCGTTGGGGTGACCGGAAACACCATATATTTT
clone_size: NA; v_call: TRBV28; d_call: NA; j_call: TRBJ2-4; cdr3_aa: CASSFMGEVNIQYF; cdr3_nt: TGTGCCAGCAGTTTTATGGGGGAGGTGAACATTCAGTACTTC
clone_size: NA; v_call: TRBV29-1; d_call: NA; j_call: TRBJ1-4; cdr3_aa: CSGLRGEKLFF; cdr3_nt: TGCAGCGGCCTCCGGGGGGAAAAACTGTTTTTT
clone_size: NA; v_call: TRBV7-9; d_call: NA; j_call: TRBJ2-3; cdr3_aa: CASRGGARTDTQYF; cdr3_nt: TGTGCCAGCCGAGGAGGGGCCCGCACAGATACGCAGTATTTT
clone_size: NA; v_call: TRBV6-5; d_call: NA; j_call: TRBJ1-6; cdr3_aa: CASSYSGAYNSPLHF; cdr3_nt: TGTGCCAGCAGTTACTCAGGGGCTTATAATTCACCCCTCCACTTT
clone_size: NA; v_call: TRBV19; d_call: NA; j_call: TRBJ1-5; cdr3_aa: CASSIAGAWGQPQHF; cdr3_nt: TGTGCCAGTAGTATAGCTGGGGCTTGGGGTCAGCCCCAGCATTTT
clone_size: NA; v_call: TRBV28; d_call: NA; j_call: TRBJ1-4; cdr3_aa: CASSLGGGNEKLFF; cdr3_nt: TGTGCCAGCAGTTTAGGTGGTGGGAATGAAAAACTGTTTTTT
clone_size: NA; v_call: TRBV5-1; d_call: NA; j_call: TRBJ2-5; cdr3_aa: CASSRPEGGQETQYF; cdr3_nt: TGCGCCAGCAGCCGCCCGGAGGGGGGCCAAGAGACCCAGTACTTC
clone_size: NA; v_call: TRBV11-2; d_call: TRBD2; j_call: TRBJ2-2; cdr3_aa: CASSPETSGRGWDTGELFF; cdr3_nt: TGTGCCAGCAGCCCGGAGACTAGCGGGAGGGGATGGGACACCGGGGAGCTGTTTTTT
clone_size: NA; v_call: TRBV4-3; d_call: NA; j_call: TRBJ2-3; cdr3_aa: CASSQTNRQSRDTQYF; cdr3_nt: TGCGCCAGCAGCCAAACTAACAGACAAAGCCGGGATACGCAGTATTTT
clone_size: NA; v_call: TRBV28; d_call: TRBD2; j_call: TRBJ2-2; cdr3_aa: CASSLWASGRGTGELFF; cdr3_nt: TGTGCCAGCAGTTTATGGGCTAGCGGGAGAGGTACCGGGGAGCTGTTTTTT
clone_size: NA; v_call: TRBV5-4; d_call: NA; j_call: TRBJ2-3; cdr3_aa: CASSRLQGSTDTQYF; cdr3_nt: TGTGCCAGCAGCCGCCTGCAGGGAAGCACAGATACGCAGTATTTT
clone_size: few; v_call: TRBV7-2; d_call: TRBD1; j_call: TRBJ2-7; cdr3_aa: CASSRTGGLSPYEQYF; cdr3_nt: TGTGCCAGCAGCCGGACAGGGGGCCTGTCACCCTACGAGCAGTACTTC
clone_size: NA; v_call: TRBV2; d_call: TRBD1; j_call: TRBJ2-2; cdr3_aa: CASSAVSKGQPNTGELFF; cdr3_nt: TGTGCCAGCAGTGCCGTGTCGAAGGGACAGCCGAACACCGGGGAGCTGTTTTTT
clone_size: NA; v_call: TRBV28; d_call: TRBD1; j_call: TRBJ2-3; cdr3_aa: CASSLPWVVDRGNYRTDTQYF; cdr3_nt: TGTGCCAGCAGTTTACCCTGGGTGGTGGACAGGGGGAATTATAGGACAGATACGCAGTATTTT
clone_size: NA; v_call: TRBV5-1; d_call: NA; j_call: TRBJ1-4; cdr3_aa: CASSLGGGQLFF; cdr3_nt: TGCGCCAGCAGCTTGGGGGGCGGGCAACTGTTTTTT